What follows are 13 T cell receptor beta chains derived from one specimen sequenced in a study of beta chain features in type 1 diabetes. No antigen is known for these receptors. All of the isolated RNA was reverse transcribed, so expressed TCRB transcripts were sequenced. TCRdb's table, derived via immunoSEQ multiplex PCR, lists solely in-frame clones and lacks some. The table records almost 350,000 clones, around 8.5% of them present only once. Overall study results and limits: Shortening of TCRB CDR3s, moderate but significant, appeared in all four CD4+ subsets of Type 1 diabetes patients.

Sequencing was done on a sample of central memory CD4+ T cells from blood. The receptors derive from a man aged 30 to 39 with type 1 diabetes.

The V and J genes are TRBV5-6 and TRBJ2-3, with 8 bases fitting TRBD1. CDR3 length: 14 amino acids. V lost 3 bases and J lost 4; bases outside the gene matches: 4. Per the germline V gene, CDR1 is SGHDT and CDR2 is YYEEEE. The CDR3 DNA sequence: TGTGCCAGCAGCTCGGACAGGGCGGCAGATACGCAGTATTTT. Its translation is CASSSDRAADTQYF.

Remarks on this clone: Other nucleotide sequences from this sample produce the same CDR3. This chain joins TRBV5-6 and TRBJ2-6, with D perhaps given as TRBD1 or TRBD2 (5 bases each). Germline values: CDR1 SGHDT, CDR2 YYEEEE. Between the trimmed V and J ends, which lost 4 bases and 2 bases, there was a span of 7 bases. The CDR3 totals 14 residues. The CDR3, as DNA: TGTGCCAGCAGCCAGGGACCTGGGGCCAACGTCCTGACTTTC. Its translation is CASSQGPGANVLTF.

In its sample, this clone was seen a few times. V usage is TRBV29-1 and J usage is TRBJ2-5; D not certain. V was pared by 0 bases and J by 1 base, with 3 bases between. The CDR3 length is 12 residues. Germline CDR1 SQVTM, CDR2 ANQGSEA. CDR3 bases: TGCAGCGTTGAAGATACCCAAGAGACCCAGTACTTC. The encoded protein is CSVEDTQETQYF.

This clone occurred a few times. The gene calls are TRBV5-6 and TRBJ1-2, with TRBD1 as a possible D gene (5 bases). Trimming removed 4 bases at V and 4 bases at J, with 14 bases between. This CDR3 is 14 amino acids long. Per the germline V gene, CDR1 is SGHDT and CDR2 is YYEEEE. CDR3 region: CASSVGRTAYGYTF. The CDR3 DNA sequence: TGTGCCAGCAGCGTGGGACGGACCGCCTATGGCTACACCTTC.

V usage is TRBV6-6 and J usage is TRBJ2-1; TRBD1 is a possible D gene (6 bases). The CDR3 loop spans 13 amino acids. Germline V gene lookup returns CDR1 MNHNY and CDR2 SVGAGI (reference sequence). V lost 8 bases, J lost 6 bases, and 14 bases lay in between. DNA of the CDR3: TGTGCCAGCCGATCCGAAGGGGGCAATGAGCAGTTCTTC. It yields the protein CASRSEGGNEQFF.

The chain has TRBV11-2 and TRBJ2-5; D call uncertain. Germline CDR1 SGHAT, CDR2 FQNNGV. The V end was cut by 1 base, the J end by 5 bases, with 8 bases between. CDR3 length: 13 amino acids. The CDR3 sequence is CASSLALRETQYF. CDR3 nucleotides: TGTGCCAGCAGCTTAGCTCTCCGCGAGACCCAGTACTTC.

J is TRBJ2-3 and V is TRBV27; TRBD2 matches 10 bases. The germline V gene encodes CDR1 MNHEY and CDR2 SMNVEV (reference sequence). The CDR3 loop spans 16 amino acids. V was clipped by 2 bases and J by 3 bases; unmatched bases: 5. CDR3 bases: TGTGCCAGCAGTTTAAAGCCTAGCGGGAGAACAGATACGCAGTATTTT. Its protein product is CASSLKPSGRTDTQYF.

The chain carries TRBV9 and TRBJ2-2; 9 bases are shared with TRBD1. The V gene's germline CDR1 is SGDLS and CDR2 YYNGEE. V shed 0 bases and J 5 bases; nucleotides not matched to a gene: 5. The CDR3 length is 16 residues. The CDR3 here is CASSVATGGSTGELFF. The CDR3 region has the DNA TGTGCCAGCAGCGTAGCTACAGGGGGCAGTACCGGGGAGCTGTTTTTT.

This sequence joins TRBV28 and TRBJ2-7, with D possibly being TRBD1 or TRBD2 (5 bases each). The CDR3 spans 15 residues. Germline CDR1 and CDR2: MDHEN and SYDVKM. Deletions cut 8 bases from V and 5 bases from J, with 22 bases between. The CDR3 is CASGLPGTKSHEQYF. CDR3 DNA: TGTGCCAGCGGCCTCCCCGGGACCAAGTCCCACGAGCAGTACTTC.

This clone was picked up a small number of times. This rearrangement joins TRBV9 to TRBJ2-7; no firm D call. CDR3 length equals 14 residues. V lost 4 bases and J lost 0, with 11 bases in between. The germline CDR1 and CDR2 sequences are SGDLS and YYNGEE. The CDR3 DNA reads TGTGCCAGCAGCCCCGACGGGTTCTCCTACGAGCAGTACTTC. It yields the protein CASSPDGFSYEQYF.

The CDR3: CASSEWGGMSNQPQHF. The CDR3, as DNA: TGTGCCAGCAGTGAATGGGGGGGCATGAGCAATCAGCCCCAGCATTTT. This chain connects TRBV2 to TRBJ1-5, with a possible D match to TRBD1 (6 bases). V dropped 2 bases and J dropped 1 base, with 12 bases sitting between them. CDR3 size: 16 residues. Germline V gives CDR1 SNHLY, CDR2 FYNNEI.

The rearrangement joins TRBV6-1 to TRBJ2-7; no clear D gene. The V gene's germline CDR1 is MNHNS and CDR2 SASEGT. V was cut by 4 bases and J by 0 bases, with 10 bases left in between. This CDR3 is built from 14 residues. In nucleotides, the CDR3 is TGTGCCAGCAGTGGAGCGCGGAACTCCTACGAGCAGTACTTC. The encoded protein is CASSGARNSYEQYF.

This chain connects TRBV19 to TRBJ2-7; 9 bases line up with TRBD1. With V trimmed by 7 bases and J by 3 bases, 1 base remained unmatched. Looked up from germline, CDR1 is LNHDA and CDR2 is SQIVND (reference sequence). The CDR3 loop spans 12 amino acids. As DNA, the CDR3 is TGTGCCAGTATGGACAGGGGCTACGAGCAGTACTTC. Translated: CASMDRGYEQYF.